A single sample gave rise to the 22 T cell receptor beta chains below, sequenced in a study of blood T cell repertoires in COVID-19. Sequencing was performed with immunoSEQ multiplex PCR; in TCRdb, only in-frame clones are kept and a portion is missing. The data hold 190,000 or so clones, with roughly 94% observed a single time. Sequencing was done on a sample of peripheral blood. The receptor set was obtained from a young man with COVID-19, enrolled during active disease.

The gene calls are TRBV30 and TRBJ1-2; possible D gene TRBD1, 5 bases. V lost 5 bases, J lost 7 bases, and 11 bases lay in between. CDR1 and CDR2 from the germline V gene are GTSNPN and SVGIG (reference sequence). The CDR3 consists of 11 residues. The CDR3 sequence: CAWARGGGYTF. The DNA of the CDR3 is TGTGCCTGGGCTAGGGGTGGTGGCTACACCTTC. The variable domain in full, with the rest retrieved from reference TRBV30 and TRBJ1-2, is SQTIHQWPATLVQPVGSPLSLECTVEGTSNPNLYWYRQAAGRGLQLLFYSVGIGQISSEVPQNLSASRPQDRQFILSSKKLLLSDSGFYLCAWARGGGYTFGSGTRLTVV.

The V call is TRBV19, the J call TRBJ2-1; 10 bases are shared with TRBD2. The CDR3 is 15 residues long. The germline gives CDR1 LNHDA, CDR2 SQIVND (reference sequence). The V segment lost 3 bases and the J segment 5 bases; nucleotides outside the gene matches: 4. CDR3 nucleotide sequence: TGTGCCAGTAGTATCCTAGCGGGGGTCCACAATGAGCAGTTCTTC. Its translation: CASSILAGVHNEQFF.

The J gene is TRBJ2-3, the V gene TRBV27; D is ambiguous. This CDR3 contains 13 residues. The ends were cut back, 5 bases at V and 8 bases at J, with 14 bases in the middle. Germline V gene lookup returns CDR1 MNHEY and CDR2 SMNVEV (reference sequence). The chain's CDR3 is CASSATISGTQYF. The DNA for the CDR3 is TGTGCCAGCAGTGCCACAATTTCTGGTACGCAGTATTTT.

The chain recombines TRBV11-3 with TRBJ2-2; TRBD1 aligns across 7 bases. J gave up 4 bases and V 5 bases, and 13 bases lay outside the gene matches. In germline, CDR1 is SGHNT, CDR2 YENEEA. The CDR3 totals 17 residues. CDR3 sequence: CASSPDDRALFTGELFF. CDR3 in DNA: TGTGCCAGCAGCCCAGACGACAGGGCATTGTTCACCGGGGAGCTGTTTTTT.

This clone appeared a single time. This sequence joins TRBV14 and TRBJ2-5; the match to TRBD1 covers 7 bases. V shed 0 bases and J 4 bases; nucleotides not matched to a gene: 8. The germline CDR1 and CDR2 sequences are SGHDN and FVKESK. The CDR3 totals 16 residues. The CDR3 DNA sequence: TGTGCCAGCAGCCAAGATTTTTACAGGGGAAGAGAGACCCAGTACTTC. This codes for CASSQDFYRGRETQYF.

The CDR3 bases are TGCGCCAGCAGCCAGCAGGACATAAACACTGAAGCTTTCTTT. Protein product: CASSQQDINTEAFF. The J gene is TRBJ1-1, the V gene TRBV4-1, with a weak D call TRBD1 (5 bases). The CDR3 spans 14 residues. V dropped 3 bases and J dropped 2 bases, with 10 bases sitting between them. In germline, CDR1 is MGHRA, CDR2 YSYEKL.

This chain uses TRBV7-3 with TRBJ2-1; 12 bases align to TRBD2. J lost 8 bases, V lost 1 base, and 12 bases had no gene match. Germline V lookup: CDR1 SGHTA, CDR2 FQGTGA. There are 18 residues in the CDR3. The CDR3 spells CASSLIGTSGPLGYEQFF. In nucleotides, the CDR3 is TGTGCCAGCAGCTTAATAGGGACTAGCGGGCCCTTGGGGTATGAGCAGTTCTTC. Complete variable domain (other parts from reference TRBV7-3 and TRBJ2-1): GAGVSQTPSNKVTEKGKYVELRCDPISGHTALYWYRQSLGQGPEFLIYFQGTGAADDSGLPNDRFFAVRPEGSVSTLKIQRTERGDSAVYLCASSLIGTSGPLGYEQFFGPGTRLTVL.

The chain has TRBV18 and TRBJ1-1, with 8 bases aligning to TRBD1. CDR1 is KGHSH and CDR2 is LQKENI in the germline V gene. J lost 0 bases, V lost 6 bases, and 9 bases had no gene match. The CDR3 runs to 16 residues. The DNA of the CDR3 is TGTGCCAGCTCCTTGGGGACAGGAGATCTGAACACTGAAGCTTTCTTT. Amino acids: CASSLGTGDLNTEAFF.

The chain links TRBV11-2 to TRBJ1-2; tentative D call: TRBD1 (6 bases). The CDR3 is 13 residues long. Deletions cut 4 bases from V and 4 bases from J, with 10 bases between. The germline CDR1 and CDR2 sequences are SGHAT and FQNNGV. CDR3 sequence: CASSSQGIYGYTF. The CDR3 DNA sequence: TGTGCCAGCAGCTCACAGGGTATCTATGGCTACACCTTC.

CDR3 DNA: TGTGCCAGCAGTAAGACAGACTGGAACACTGAAGCTTTCTTT. It specifies CASSKTDWNTEAFF. The rearrangement joins TRBV14 to TRBJ1-1; D possibly corresponds to TRBD1 (5 bases). The CDR3 is 14 residues long. Trimming shortened V by 6 bases and J by 1 base, and 12 bases separated the two germline ends. CDR1 and CDR2 (germline): SGHDN, FVKESK.

V usage is TRBV5-1 and J usage is TRBJ1-1, with a tentative D call TRBD1 (6 bases). V was trimmed by 2 bases and J by 7 bases, leaving 15 bases between them. This CDR3 has 14 residues. In germline, CDR1 is SGHRS, CDR2 YFSETQ. CDR3 nucleotide sequence: TGCGCCAGCAGCTTTCTGTCAGGGGTGGATGAAGCTTTCTTT. Protein: CASSFLSGVDEAFF.

J is TRBJ1-1 and V is TRBV4-1; 9 positions match TRBD1. The germline V gene has CDR1 MGHRA and CDR2 YSYEKL. This CDR3 region has 14 residues. J lost 6 bases, V lost 3 bases, and 5 bases had no gene match. The CDR3 bases are TGCGCCAGCAGCCAGACAGGGGGTGGGTCTGAAGCTTTCTTT. It translates to CASSQTGGGSEAFF.

The J gene is TRBJ1-3, the V gene TRBV7-9; D is ambiguous. CDR1 SEHNR and CDR2 FQNEAQ come from the germline V gene (reference sequence). V was shortened by 1 base and J by 4 bases, with 11 bases between the two germline ends. The CDR3 has 15 amino acids. CDR3 sequence (DNA): TGTGCCAGCAGCTTAGAATGGGCGCCAGGAAACACCATATATTTT. This sequence encodes CASSLEWAPGNTIYF.

The V call is TRBV11-2, the J call TRBJ1-1, with 7 bases that match TRBD1. In germline, CDR1 is SGHAT, CDR2 FQNNGV. V shed 0 bases, J shed 3 bases, and the junction held 7 bases outside the gene matches. This CDR3 has 16 residues. The CDR3 region has the DNA TGTGCCAGCAGCTTAGATCGGCGACAGGGAGACACTGAAGCTTTCTTT. Amino acid sequence: CASSLDRRQGDTEAFF.

The CDR3 spells CASSDRDYTDTQYF. The DNA of the CDR3 is TGCGCCAGCAGTGATCGGGACTACACAGATACGCAGTATTTT. The rearrangement links TRBV10-1 to TRBJ2-3, with TRBD2 matching over 7 bases. The CDR3 is 14 amino acids. V lost 3 bases to trimming and J lost 2 bases; unmatched junction nucleotides: 2. Germline V lookup: CDR1 WNHNN, CDR2 SYGVQD (reference sequence).

The chain links TRBV6-4 to TRBJ1-6; 11 nucleotides align to TRBD1. The germline CDR1 and CDR2 sequences are MRHNA and SNTAGT. The V segment lost 6 bases and the J segment 6 bases; nucleotides outside the gene matches: 1. This CDR3 is 14 amino acids long. CDR3 coding DNA: TGTGCCAGCAGAGGGACAGGGGGTAATTCACCCCTCCACTTT. Residues: CASRGTGGNSPLHF.

This clone appeared a single time. The rearrangement links TRBV5-6 to TRBJ1-2; 7 bases match TRBD1. Germline CDR1 reads SGHDT; CDR2 reads YYEEEE. CDR3 size: 14 residues. J was trimmed by 2 bases and V by 2 bases; bases with no gene match: 3. The CDR3, as DNA: TGTGCCAGCAGCTTAAGGGACAGAAACTATGGCTACACCTTC. It is translated as CASSLRDRNYGYTF.

This chain uses TRBV24-1 with TRBJ2-2, with TRBD1 matching over 8 bases. The J segment lost 4 bases and the V segment lost 4 bases, leaving 7 bases of the junction unmatched. CDR3 length: 16 amino acids. Germline CDR1 KGHDR, CDR2 SFDVKD. The CDR3 nucleotides read TGTGCCACCAGTGAATCGCAGGGGGCAGTCACCGGGGAGCTGTTTTTT. Its translation: CATSESQGAVTGELFF.

The chain carries TRBV28 and TRBJ1-6; D gene uncertain. CDR1 is MDHEN and CDR2 is SYDVKM in the germline V gene. CDR3 length equals 12 residues. V was shortened by 2 bases and J by 15 bases, with 11 bases between the two germline ends. The CDR3 loop is CASSLKQFHLHF. The CDR3 DNA follows: TGTGCCAGCAGTTTAAAACAATTCCACCTCCACTTT.

CDR3 nucleotide sequence: TGTGCCTGGAGTCTCTCCCCTGACACTGAAGCTTTCTTT. Amino acids: CAWSLSPDTEAFF. J is TRBJ1-1 and V is TRBV30; D gene uncertain. Germline-derived CDR1 and CDR2 are GTSNPN and SVGIG (reference sequence). The ends were cut back, 2 bases at V and 3 bases at J, with 10 bases in the middle. The length of the CDR3 is 13 residues.

J is TRBJ1-1 and V is TRBV3-1 (or the pseudogene TRBV3-2), with D uncertain. The V end lost 8 bases, the J end lost 4 bases, and 17 bases lay between the germline ends. The CDR3 extends over 14 amino acids. CDR1 and CDR2 (germline): LGHDT, YNNKEL (reference sequence). The DNA for the CDR3 is TGTGCCAGCGACAAAAGCCCGGGATCCACTGAAGCTTTCTTT. It yields the protein CASDKSPGSTEAFF.

DNA of the CDR3: TGTGCCAGCGGCGCGTCCCCCGGGACAGTCTACGAGCAGTACTTC. It is translated as CASGASPGTVYEQYF. The chain is built from TRBV6-5 and TRBJ2-7; TRBD1 agrees at 7 bases. The germline V gene encodes CDR1 MNHEY and CDR2 SVGAGI. V lost 8 bases, J lost 3 bases, and 13 bases stayed unmatched. This CDR3 region has 15 residues.